Shown below are 8 T cell receptor beta chains from a single sample sequenced in a study of Graves' ophthalmopathy and Graves' hyperthyroidism. For repertoire sequencing, the TCR beta CDR3 regions were amplified from RNA transcripts. First-round RT-PCR used HTBI primers; second-round multiplex PCR followed. TCRdb independently ran MiXCR on the multiplex PCR reads; one entry per CDR3 protein. The sample carries around 1,200,000 distinct CDR3 sequences, approximately 35% recorded once. The sample taken for sequencing was peripheral blood or thyroid tissue (not recorded which). Receptors originate from an adult man with Graves' hyperthyroidism.

This clonotype came up many times. This rearrangement joins TRBV2 to TRBJ1-2; D unresolved. Germline-derived CDR1 and CDR2 are SNHLY and FYNNEI. The CDR3 sequence is 13 residues long. With 6 bases removed from V and 4 bases from J, the gap between germline ends came to 12 bases. CDR3 amino acids: CASRGEPRYGYTF. In nucleotides, the CDR3 is TGTGCCAGCAGGGGCGAGCCCCGCTATGGCTACACCTTC.

The sample holds a few counts of this clonotype. The chain uses TRBV20-1 and TRBJ2-2; TRBD2 aligns across 7 bases. Germline V CDR1 and CDR2: DFQATT, SNEGSKA (reference sequence). The CDR3 is made up of 16 amino acids. V trimming: 2 bases; J trimming: 4 bases; junction bases outside the gene matches: 10. CDR3 in amino acids: CSARPMGGLVTGELFF. Here the CDR3 DNA reads TGCAGTGCTAGACCTATGGGGGGGTTGGTCACCGGGGAGCTGTTTTTT.

This rearrangement joins TRBV12-3 or TRBV12-4 to TRBJ1-2; 8 bases line up with TRBD1. The CDR3 is made up of 18 amino acids. V gave up 4 bases and J gave up 0 bases; unmatched junction bases: 13. The CDR3 protein is CASSSYLGTGRANYGYTF. The CDR3 nucleotides read TGTGCCAGCAGTTCCTACCTAGGGACAGGACGAGCTAACTATGGCTACACCTTC.

This clonotype was counted at least ten times. CDR3 nucleotides: TGTGCCAGCAGTTTGGACAGGGGGTACACTGAAGCTTTCTTT. Amino acids: CASSLDRGYTEAFF. V and J are TRBV7-2 and TRBJ1-1; 10 bases match TRBD1. The V gene end was trimmed by 6 bases and the J gene end by 3 bases; junction bases not matched to a gene: 4. CDR1 and CDR2 from the germline V gene are SGHTA and FQGNSA. The CDR3 has 14 residues.

The rearrangement links TRBV10-3 to TRBJ2-2; TRBD2 agrees at 12 bases. The CDR3 has 16 residues. Unmatched junction bases numbered 5, after V lost 3 bases and J lost 6 bases. Germline V CDR1 and CDR2: ENHRY, SYGVKD. CDR3 nucleotide sequence: TGTGCCATCAGTGACTCTAGCGGGGGGGCCGCCGGGGAGCTGTTTTTT. This codes for CAISDSSGGAAGELFF.

As concerns this clonotype: This clone may be a read error of a much larger clone one base away. The genes are TRBV7-9 and TRBJ1-1, with D maybe TRBD1 (6 bases). The CDR3 runs to 14 residues. The ends were cut back, 8 bases at V and 8 bases at J, with 21 bases in the middle. Germline assignment: CDR1 SEHNR and CDR2 FQNEAQ (reference sequence). The chain's CDR3 is CASGPGQFEAEAFF. In DNA, the CDR3 is TGTGCCAGCGGCCCAGGACAGTTTGAAGCCGAAGCTTTCTTT.

The V call is TRBV7-3, the J call TRBJ1-2; tentative D call: TRBD1 (5 bases). Germline lookup yields CDR1 SGHTA and CDR2 FQGTGA. This CDR3 is built from 14 residues. V lost 2 bases and J 7 bases, leaving 14 bases between the germline ends. The CDR3 bases are TGTGCCAGCAGCTTAGGGTGGGGGACGGGTGGCTACACCTTC. Amino acids: CASSLGWGTGGYTF.

In its sample, this clonotype was seen a few times. One end of the junction does not line up with germline, which may come from a read error. The genes are TRBV10-3 and TRBJ2-7; TRBD2 matches at 12 bases. This CDR3 is 15 amino acids long. Germline CDR1 reads ENHRY; CDR2 reads SYGVKD. This chain's CDR3 is CASSSWTSGKDEQYF. CDR3 nucleotides: TGTGCCAGCAGTTCTTGGACTAGCGGGAAGGACGAGCAGTACTTC.